Presented here are 31 T cell receptor beta chains from one specimen sequenced in a study of T cell responses to AZD1222 COVID-19 vaccine. Here immunoSEQ multiplex PCR was the method, and the copy in TCRdb shows in-frame clones only, minus some. Of about 88,000 clones in the sample, 89% were seen once. This sample comprised peripheral blood, obtained on day 0 of AZD1222 vaccination. The receptors stem from an adult in good health.

The chain combines TRBV4-2 with TRBJ2-2, with a tentative D call TRBD2 (5 bases). Germline lookup yields CDR1 LGHNA and CDR2 YNFKEQ. The CDR3 is 18 residues long. V lost 0 bases and J lost 0, with 14 bases in between. CDR3 nucleotide sequence: TGTGCCAGCAGCCAAGAGACTTGGAGCGGCGCGAACACCGGGGAGCTGTTTTTT. Translation: CASSQETWSGANTGELFF.

This clone was counted once. This rearrangement joins TRBV6-5 to TRBJ1-5; D is uncertain. V was clipped by 2 bases and J by 5 bases, with 7 bases between them. CDR3 size: 13 residues. Germline-derived CDR1 and CDR2 are MNHEY and SVGAGI. In nucleotides, the CDR3 is TGTGCCAGCAGTTACCTTGGGCATCAGCCCCAGCATTTT. It codes for CASSYLGHQPQHF.

The chain recombines TRBV3-1 (or the pseudogene TRBV3-2) with TRBJ2-7; 7 bases are a match to TRBD1. V shed 6 bases and J 6 bases; nucleotides not matched to a gene: 11. The CDR3 covers 14 residues. Looked up from germline, CDR1 is LGHDT and CDR2 is YNNKEL (reference sequence). The CDR3, as DNA: TGTGCCAGCAGTCGCGTGGACAGGCGGGCCGAGCAGTACTTC. Translating it yields CASSRVDRRAEQYF.

The CDR3 here is CASSVASGITYNEQFF. As DNA, the CDR3 is TGCGCCAGCAGTGTGGCTAGCGGCATTACCTACAATGAGCAGTTCTTC. The rearrangement links TRBV10-2 to TRBJ2-1; 7 positions agree with TRBD2. There are 16 residues in the CDR3. Trimming at V came to 4 bases and at J to 2 bases, leaving 8 bases not matched to a gene. Germline CDR1 is WSHSY and CDR2 is SAAADI.

The chain couples TRBV5-1 to TRBJ2-1; 7 bases are a match to TRBD2. The CDR3 loop spans 15 amino acids. Germline V gene sequence: CDR1 SGHRS, CDR2 YFSETQ. V shed 4 bases, J shed 3 bases, and the junction held 7 bases outside the gene matches. As DNA, the CDR3 is TGCGCCAGCAGCCCCCTGGGGACTAACTACAATGAGCAGTTCTTC. Translating gives CASSPLGTNYNEQFF.

The chain employs TRBV3-1 (or the pseudogene TRBV3-2) and TRBJ2-3; D is uncertain. Looked up from germline, CDR1 is LGHDT and CDR2 is YNNKEL (reference sequence). Trimming stripped 7 bases from V and 2 bases from J, with 13 bases between. CDR3 length equals 14 residues. In nucleotides, the CDR3 is TGTGCCAGCATGAGGACGGGTTTCACAGATACGCAGTATTTT. It codes for CASMRTGFTDTQYF.

This chain links TRBV3-1 (or the pseudogene TRBV3-2) with TRBJ2-7; 11 nucleotides match TRBD2. The V and J ends lost 0 bases and 12 bases, in that order; junction bases with no gene match: 10. CDR3 length: 15 amino acids. Germline V gene data show CDR1 as LGHDT and CDR2 as YNNKEL (reference sequence). CDR3 bases: TGTGCCAGCAGCCAAGATATGTCTAGCGGGGGGAGGAGGTACTTC. Protein: CASSQDMSSGGRRYF.

This chain links TRBV11-1 with TRBJ2-7; 9 bases are a match to TRBD1. J was trimmed by 7 bases and V by 3 bases; bases with no gene match: 4. CDR1 is SGHAT, CDR2 FQDESV, per germline (reference sequence). The CDR3 loop spans 13 amino acids. CDR3 protein: CASSFDRGREQYF. The CDR3 region has the DNA TGTGCCAGCAGCTTCGACAGGGGGAGGGAGCAGTACTTC.

The chain links TRBV7-2 to TRBJ2-7; 13 bases agree with TRBD2. Germline CDR1 SGHTA, CDR2 FQGNSA. The V segment lost 5 bases and the J segment 5 bases; nucleotides outside the gene matches: 3. The CDR3 extends over 14 amino acids. The chain's CDR3 is CASSLLAGGNEQYF. The CDR3 region has the DNA TGTGCCAGCAGCCTACTAGCGGGGGGGAACGAGCAGTACTTC.

The chain recombines TRBV3-1 (or the pseudogene TRBV3-2) with TRBJ1-6; D not certain. Trimming removed 0 bases from V and 10 bases from J, with 7 bases in between. Germline loops: CDR1 LGHDT, CDR2 YNNKEL (reference sequence). The CDR3 consists of 13 residues. CDR3 region: CASSQDSGSPLHF. CDR3 in DNA: TGTGCCAGCAGCCAAGATTCGGGGTCACCCCTCCACTTT.

This sequence joins TRBV27 and TRBJ1-2; D remains ambiguous. Germline V CDR1 and CDR2: MNHEY, SMNVEV (reference sequence). Trimming cost V 5 bases and J 4 bases, with 14 bases left between them. The CDR3 totals 14 residues. The DNA of the CDR3 is TGTGCCAGCAGTCCCCAGGAGGGCAGCTATGGCTACACCTTC. Translated: CASSPQEGSYGYTF.

The V and J genes are TRBV18 and TRBJ2-5; 8 bases align to TRBD1. Per germline, CDR1 KGHSH and CDR2 LQKENI. V lost 2 bases to trimming and J lost 1 base; unmatched junction nucleotides: 0. The CDR3 loop spans 14 amino acids. The CDR3 is CASSPGQGQETQYF. The CDR3 nucleotides are TGTGCCAGCTCACCAGGACAGGGCCAAGAGACCCAGTACTTC.

CDR3 residues: CAWSGGLEVRELFF. In DNA form, the CDR3 reads TGTGCCTGGAGCGGGGGACTAGAGGTGCGGGAGCTGTTTTTT. This chain joins TRBV30 and TRBJ2-2; TRBD2 matches 8 bases. V was clipped by 3 bases and J by 9 bases; unmatched bases: 9. Germline CDR1 and CDR2: GTSNPN and SVGIG (reference sequence). The CDR3 totals 14 residues.

V usage is TRBV4-2 and J usage is TRBJ1-1; D is unresolved. Between the trimmed V and J ends, which lost 2 bases and 1 base, there was a span of 14 bases. The CDR3 length is 16 residues. Germline V gene data show CDR1 as LGHNA and CDR2 as YNFKEQ. The CDR3 DNA reads TGTGCCAGCAGCCAATGGACGGGGAAATCGAACACTGAAGCTTTCTTT. Protein sequence: CASSQWTGKSNTEAFF.

This clone came up a few times. The chain recombines TRBV7-3 with TRBJ2-2; TRBD1 matches 8 bases. Per germline, CDR1 SGHTA and CDR2 FQGTGA. CDR3 length equals 15 residues. Germline trimming cut 2 bases from V and 3 bases from J; bases unmatched to any gene: 2. CDR3 sequence (DNA): TGTGCCAGCAGCTTAGGGACAGGCTACACCGGGGAGCTGTTTTTT. The encoded protein is CASSLGTGYTGELFF.

The chain carries TRBV7-9 and TRBJ1-2, with D possibly matching TRBD1 (6 bases). This CDR3 region has 14 residues. With 7 bases removed from V and 4 bases from J, the gap between germline ends came to 16 bases. CDR1 is SEHNR and CDR2 is FQNEAQ in the germline V gene (reference sequence). The CDR3 nucleotides read TGTGCCAGCAACTCCCTAAGAGGGGGCTATGGCTACACCTTC. This gives the protein CASNSLRGGYGYTF.

The rearrangement uses TRBV3-1 (or the pseudogene TRBV3-2) and TRBJ1-2; D ambiguous. V gave up 4 bases and J gave up 0 bases, with 12 bases separating them. Looked up from germline, CDR1 is LGHDT and CDR2 is YNNKEL (reference sequence). This CDR3 has 15 residues. CDR3 sequence: CASSPYYGANYGYTF. In DNA, the CDR3 is TGTGCCAGCAGCCCATATTACGGCGCTAACTATGGCTACACCTTC.

This clone appeared once. The rearrangement joins TRBV3-1 (or the pseudogene TRBV3-2) to TRBJ1-6; D may be TRBD1 (5 bases). The germline CDR1 and CDR2 sequences are LGHDT and YNNKEL (reference sequence). V lost 4 bases to trimming and J lost 4 bases, with 11 bases between them. This CDR3 spans 15 amino acids. The CDR3 spells CASSRGRRYNSPLHF. The CDR3 DNA sequence: TGTGCCAGCAGCCGGGGACGGCGGTATAATTCACCCCTCCACTTT.

The chain joins TRBV12-3 or TRBV12-4 to TRBJ2-1; D gene unclear. The CDR3 is 13 amino acids. Trimming removed 6 bases at V and 3 bases at J, with 9 bases between. CDR3 in DNA: TGTGCCAGCAGCCTCGGCATCTACAATGAGCAGTTCTTC. Its translation: CASSLGIYNEQFF.

The J gene is TRBJ1-5, the V gene TRBV2; 7 bases are shared with TRBD1. This CDR3 spans 15 amino acids. Germline V gene sequence: CDR1 SNHLY, CDR2 FYNNEI. The ends lost 7 bases at V and 2 bases at J; junction bases unmatched: 8. The chain's CDR3 is CASTTQGIRNQPQHF. CDR3 nucleotides: TGTGCCAGCACCACACAGGGGATTCGCAATCAGCCCCAGCATTTT.

The genes are TRBV4-2 and TRBJ1-3, with a tentative D call TRBD1 (5 bases). The CDR3 is 19 amino acids. CDR1 and CDR2 (germline): LGHNA, YNFKEQ. V was clipped by 0 bases and J by 2 bases, with 20 bases between them. In nucleotides, the CDR3 is TGTGCCAGCAGCCAAGATCGGGGACCCGGGGGTCGCACTGGAAACACCATATATTTT. It is translated as CASSQDRGPGGRTGNTIYF.

The chain links TRBV7-9 to TRBJ1-1; 9 bases line up with TRBD1. Germline assignment: CDR1 SEHNR and CDR2 FQNEAQ (reference sequence). The CDR3 covers 12 residues. Trimming cost V 11 bases and J 4 bases; bases outside gene matches: 5. The CDR3 here is CAGDRAATEAFF. CDR3 DNA sequence: TGTGCCGGGGACAGGGCGGCCACTGAAGCTTTCTTT.

The chain links TRBV19 to TRBJ1-2, with D hard to call. Trimming removed 10 bases from V and 9 bases from J, with 18 bases in between. Germline loops: CDR1 LNHDA, CDR2 SQIVND (reference sequence). The CDR3 consists of 12 residues. The CDR3 DNA sequence: TGTGCCACCCAGGAGAACGGCGAGTGCTACACCTTC. Its protein is CATQENGECYTF. The full variable domain, with the rest looked up from reference TRBV19 and TRBJ1-2, is DGGITQSPKYLFRKEGQNVTLSCEQNLNHDAMYWYRQDPGQGLRLIYYSQIVNDFQKGDIAEGYSVSREKKESFPLTVTSAQKNPTAFYLCATQENGECYTFGSGTRLTVV.

The CDR3 region is CASSETGGGYEQYF. Written as DNA, the CDR3 is TGTGCCAGCAGTGAGACAGGGGGTGGTTACGAGCAGTACTTC. This chain joins TRBV2 and TRBJ2-7, with 9 bases identical to TRBD1. This CDR3 contains 14 residues. Germline loops: CDR1 SNHLY, CDR2 FYNNEI. The ends lost 3 bases at V and 4 bases at J; junction bases unmatched: 4. Together with reference TRBV2 and TRBJ2-7, the CDR3 gives the full variable domain: EPEVTQTPSHQVTQMGQEVILRCVPISNHLYFYWYRQILGQKVEFLVSFYNNEISEKSEIFDDQFSVERPDGSNFTLKIRSTKLEDSAMYFCASSETGGGYEQYFGPGTRLTVT.

The rearrangement uses TRBV7-3 and TRBJ2-1, with D maybe TRBD2 (7 bases). Germline CDR1 is SGHTA and CDR2 is FQGTGA. V lost 5 bases and J 7 bases, leaving 18 bases between the germline ends. The CDR3 loop spans 15 amino acids. The DNA of the CDR3 is TGTGCCAGCAGCCCGCGCGGGGGCCGATTGAATGAGCAGTTCTTC. This translates into CASSPRGGRLNEQFF.

The chain couples TRBV18 to TRBJ1-5; weak D call: TRBD1 (6 bases). The germline CDR1 and CDR2 sequences are KGHSH and LQKENI. This CDR3 is built from 14 residues. V was trimmed by 3 bases and J by 7 bases, leaving 13 bases between them. DNA of the CDR3: TGTGCCAGCTCACCGAATGAGGGGGGCCAGCCCCAGCATTTT. Amino acids: CASSPNEGGQPQHF.

CDR3 DNA sequence: TGTGCCAGCAGTTTGCGAGTTAGGACAGAAGCTAACTATGGCTACACCTTC. Amino acids: CASSLRVRTEANYGYTF. The rearrangement links TRBV27 to TRBJ1-2; perhaps TRBD1 as D (6 bases). The CDR3 totals 17 residues. The ends were cut back, 3 bases at V and 0 bases at J, with 17 bases in the middle. CDR1 is MNHEY, CDR2 SMNVEV, per germline (reference sequence).

The sample holds a few counts of this clone. The chain uses TRBV10-3 and TRBJ1-4; D perhaps matches TRBD1 (5 bases). V lost 4 bases to trimming and J lost 0 bases, with 9 bases between them. The germline CDR1 and CDR2 sequences are ENHRY and SYGVKD. This CDR3 has 15 amino acids. Here the CDR3 reads CAISADITTNEKLFF. The CDR3 region has the DNA TGTGCCATCAGTGCGGACATTACAACTAATGAAAAACTGTTTTTT.

The V call is TRBV7-8, the J call TRBJ2-1; 8 bases line up with TRBD1. Per the germline V gene, CDR1 is SGHVS and CDR2 is FQNEAQ. V gave up 4 bases and J gave up 7 bases; unmatched junction bases: 3. The CDR3 is made up of 13 amino acids. The CDR3 coding sequence is TGTGCCAGCAGCTCCGACAGGGGAAATGAGCAGTTCTTC. It specifies CASSSDRGNEQFF.

The rearrangement joins TRBV5-1 to TRBJ2-7; D gene unclear. The length of the CDR3 is 14 residues. Germline CDR1 SGHRS, CDR2 YFSETQ. The V end was cut by 2 bases, the J end by 6 bases, with 15 bases between. CDR3 in DNA: TGCGCCAGCAGCTTCGTTAGGTCGGCGGCCGAGCAGTACTTC. Its translation: CASSFVRSAAEQYF.

The chain is built from TRBV7-8 and TRBJ1-1; 7 bases align to TRBD1. Germline V lookup: CDR1 SGHVS, CDR2 FQNEAQ. There are 13 residues in the CDR3. Germline trimming cut 1 base from V and 7 bases from J; bases unmatched to any gene: 3. CDR3 sequence (DNA): TGTGCCAGCAGCTTAGAGGGGGCAGGTGAAGCTTTCTTT. It encodes CASSLEGAGEAFF.